Listed below are T cell receptor beta chains from one sample, sequenced in a study of regulatory T cells in long-lasting Graves disease. TCRdb reprocessed the multiplex PCR reads via MiXCR and lists one record per CDR3 protein. Of a few hundred thousand distinct CDR3 sequences detected, around a fifth appear once; the ten largest clones hold about 11%. A further study also used this sample, focusing on T cells in Graves' hyperthyroidism and ophthalmopathy.

The sample here was peripheral blood mononuclear cells (PBMCs), taken at new diagnosis, from a patient treated with antithyroid drugs. All receptors derive from a woman in her twenties or thirties with Graves disease. Both conserved end residues are part of each CDR3. D genes are given only for firm matches. Some rows have no size entry. The others give once, few or many, or a class for an expanded clone.

d_gene,v_gene,abundance,j_gene,CDR3aa,CDR3nt
TRBD2,TRBV27,many,TRBJ2-7,CASRAGLADILYEQYF,TGTGCCAGCAGGGCCGGACTAGCCGATATCCTCTACGAGCAGTACTTC
-,TRBV15,many,TRBJ1-3,CATSMDSGNTIYF,TGTGCCACCAGCATGGACTCTGGAAACACCATATATTTT
-,TRBV2,many,TRBJ1-5,CASSDRNNQPQHF,TGTGCCAGCTCCGACAGGAACAATCAGCCCCAGCATTTT
-,TRBV6-5,many,TRBJ1-1,CASSYERGGEAFF,TGTGCCAGCAGTTACGAGCGCGGGGGTGAAGCTTTCTTT
-,TRBV24-1,few,TRBJ2-5,CATSDPRAETQYF,TGTGCCACCAGTGACCCCCGGGCGGAGACCCAGTACTTC
-,TRBV24-1,many,TRBJ2-6,CATISKMDAGANVLTF,TGTGCCACCATATCGAAGATGGACGCTGGGGCCAACGTCCTGACTTTC
TRBD1,TRBV6-1,-,TRBJ2-5,CASSRDRVGQETQYF,TGTGCCAGCAGTCGGGACAGGGTAGGGCAAGAGACCCAGTACTTC
TRBD2,TRBV30,many,TRBJ2-7,CAWSSPGLATYEQYF,TGTGCCTGGAGTTCCCCGGGACTAGCGACCTACGAGCAGTACTTC
-,TRBV6-4,-,TRBJ2-3,CASRPQGGDTQYF,TGTGCCAGCAGACCCCAGGGGGGGGATACGCAGTATTTT
-,TRBV20-1,few,TRBJ2-6,CSANRDGHSGANVLTF,TGCAGTGCTAACCGGGACGGGCACTCTGGGGCCAACGTCCTGACTTTC
-,TRBV20-1,many,TRBJ2-3,CSASKPGRWDTQYF,TGCAGTGCTAGTAAACCGGGACGCTGGGATACGCAGTATTTT
TRBD1,TRBV7-8,many,TRBJ1-4,CASSHYGTGDEKLFF,TGTGCCAGCAGCCACTACGGGACAGGGGACGAAAAACTGTTTTTT
-,TRBV27,many,TRBJ2-3,CASSFSTLLVDTQYF,TGTGCCAGCAGTTTCTCTACCCTACTAGTAGATACGCAGTATTTT
TRBD2,TRBV2,many,TRBJ2-1,CASSLTSGSGTEQFF,TGTGCCAGCAGCCTGACTAGCGGGAGTGGCACTGAGCAGTTCTTC
-,TRBV18,many,TRBJ2-1,CASSPGGLPFTNEQFF,TGTGCCAGCTCACCAGGGGGACTTCCCTTTACAAATGAGCAGTTCTTC
-,TRBV28,many,TRBJ1-5,CASSPDREGQPQHF,TGTGCCAGCAGCCCTGACAGAGAGGGACAGCCCCAGCATTTT
TRBD1,TRBV6-2/TRBV6-3,few,TRBJ2-7,CASSYSKVPRGLYEQYF,TGTGCCAGCAGTTACTCTAAGGTCCCGAGGGGGCTTTACGAGCAGTACTTC
TRBD2,TRBV20-1,many,TRBJ2-5,CSARGGQRGKGETQYF,TGCAGTGCTAGAGGAGGCCAGCGGGGGAAGGGGGAGACCCAGTACTTC
TRBD1,TRBV25-1,many,TRBJ2-7,CASSDPSGQGAQEQYF,TGTGCCAGCAGTGACCCGTCGGGACAGGGGGCGCAGGAGCAGTACTTC
-,TRBV7-2,-,TRBJ2-5,CASTEGPGLAYQETQYF,TGTGCCAGCACCGAGGGTCCGGGACTCGCCTACCAAGAGACCCAGTACTTC
TRBD2,TRBV11-2,once,TRBJ2-1,CASKGLANNEQFF,TGTGCCAGCAAAGGACTAGCGAACAATGAGCAGTTCTTC
-,TRBV11-2,-,TRBJ2-2,CASSSSVTGELFF,TGTGCCAGCAGCTCTTCTGTTACCGGGGAGCTGTTTTTT
-,TRBV2,few,TRBJ2-1,CASKAGYNEQFF,TGTGCCAGCAAGGCCGGGTACAATGAGCAGTTCTTC
-,TRBV19,many,TRBJ1-3,CASSFQDPGNTIYF,TGTGCCAGTAGTTTCCAGGATCCCGGAAACACCATATATTTT
TRBD2,TRBV19,many,TRBJ2-7,CASSPAGDYEQYF,TGTGCCAGTAGTCCAGCGGGGGACTACGAGCAGTACTTC
TRBD1,TRBV28,many,TRBJ1-6,CASSSPGQGNSPLHF,TGTGCCAGCAGCTCGCCGGGACAGGGAAATTCACCCCTCCACTTT
-,TRBV5-1,many,TRBJ2-2,CASSPTGYNTGELFF,TGCGCCAGCAGCCCGACGGGCTACAACACCGGGGAGCTGTTTTTT
-,TRBV29-1,many,TRBJ2-3,CSVARAAGTDTQYF,TGCAGCGTTGCTAGAGCAGCAGGGACAGATACGCAGTATTTT
-,TRBV3-1,many,TRBJ1-1,CASSQFRTEAFF,TGTGCCAGCAGCCAATTCCGGACTGAAGCTTTCTTT
TRBD1,TRBV19,many,TRBJ2-7,CATKGQGYREQYF,TGTGCCACCAAGGGACAGGGGTATCGCGAGCAGTACTTC
-,TRBV28,-,TRBJ2-5,CASSLPREGEETQYF,TGTGCCAGCAGTTTGCCACGGGAAGGAGAAGAGACCCAGTACTTC
-,TRBV27,many,TRBJ1-4,CASSSLRGEENEKLFF,TGTGCCAGCAGTTCCTTAAGGGGGGAGGAGAATGAAAAACTGTTTTTT
-,TRBV12-3/TRBV12-4,many,TRBJ1-5,CASRRGGGEGQPQHF,TGTGCCAGCAGGCGTGGCGGGGGCGAAGGTCAGCCCCAGCATTTT
TRBD1,TRBV5-4,few,TRBJ2-1,CASSSYRGSGYNEQFF,TGTGCCAGCAGCTCTTACAGGGGATCTGGTTACAATGAGCAGTTCTTC
-,TRBV28,-,TRBJ2-7,CASSFGVGRGYEQYF,TGTGCCAGCAGTTTTGGGGTCGGCAGGGGATACGAGCAGTACTTC
-,TRBV28,-,TRBJ2-7,CASSLALTYEQYF,TGTGCCAGCAGTTTGGCTCTGACCTACGAGCAGTACTTC
TRBD2,TRBV2,-,TRBJ2-3,CASSERLAGPRETQYF,TGTGCCAGCAGTGAAAGACTAGCGGGACCTCGGGAAACGCAGTATTTT
-,TRBV7-9,many,TRBJ2-7,CASSLGERQGSRYEQYF,TGTGCCAGCAGCTTAGGGGAAAGGCAGGGCTCTCGCTACGAGCAGTACTTC
-,TRBV6-5,many,TRBJ2-7,CASSSRVHEQYF,TGTGCCAGCAGTTCTAGGGTACACGAGCAGTACTTC
-,TRBV6-4,-,TRBJ2-5,CASSDSGEETQYF,TGTGCCAGCAGTGACTCTGGAGAGGAGACCCAGTACTTC
-,TRBV5-1,-,TRBJ1-5,CTSSLDGRGGDQPQHF,TGCACCAGCAGCTTGGATGGGAGGGGCGGCGATCAGCCCCAGCATTTT
TRBD1,TRBV2,many,TRBJ2-2,CASSYRGRSGELFF,TGTGCCAGCAGTTACAGGGGGCGCAGCGGGGAGCTGTTTTTT
TRBD1,TRBV28,-,TRBJ2-2,CASSLTQGAFGELFF,TGTGCCAGCAGTTTAACACAGGGGGCTTTCGGGGAGCTGTTTTTT
-,TRBV20-1,-,TRBJ1-5,CSARAGGGYNQPQHF,TGCAGTGCTAGAGCCGGGGGGGGGTACAATCAGCCCCAGCATTTT
-,TRBV11-2,many,TRBJ1-2,CASSLVPGSKGTF,TGTGCCAGCAGCTTAGTCCCAGGCTCAAAGGGGACCTTC
-,TRBV6-1,many,TRBJ1-5,CASRRDSNQPQHF,TGTGCCAGCAGGAGAGATAGCAATCAGCCCCAGCATTTT
-,TRBV28,many,TRBJ2-5,CASSLFSAAETQYF,TGTGCCAGCAGTTTATTTAGCGCGGCGGAGACCCAGTACTTC
-,TRBV12-3/TRBV12-4,many,TRBJ1-5,CASSGRHRDQPQHF,TGTGCCAGCAGTGGCCGTCACAGGGATCAGCCCCAGCATTTT